One TCR beta chain is described in this entry. This sample was included in a study of blood T cell repertoires in COVID-19. The overall study: Both acute and convalescent COVID-19 samples were obtained from the United States, Italy and Spain. PBMCs, B-cell-depleted T cells, or T cells provided the cDNA or gDNA that made up the material.

This CDR3 is built from 14 residues. The germline V and J ends were trimmed by 4 bases and 10 bases, with 19 bases remaining between them. Germline V gene lookup returns CDR1 MGHRA and CDR2 YSYEKL. Original handling: Researchers report that nucleated cell counts were estimated from reference gene primer amplification. Profiled with immunoSEQ multiplex PCR; TCRdb holds only in-frame clones, not every one. The DNA was the basis for D and trimming; V, J and clone size are from that table. Of about 45,000 clones in the sample, approximately 86% are singletons; the top ten hold 7% to 10%. The V and J genes are TRBV4-1 and TRBJ1-1, with D maybe TRBD1 (5 bases). The TCR comes from an elderly man in a cohort sampled during active COVID-19. The specimen was peripheral blood. CDR3 amino acids: CASSPPGKLGGAFF. DNA of the CDR3: TGCGCCAGCAGCCCGCCGGGGAAGTTGGGGGGAGCTTTCTTT.